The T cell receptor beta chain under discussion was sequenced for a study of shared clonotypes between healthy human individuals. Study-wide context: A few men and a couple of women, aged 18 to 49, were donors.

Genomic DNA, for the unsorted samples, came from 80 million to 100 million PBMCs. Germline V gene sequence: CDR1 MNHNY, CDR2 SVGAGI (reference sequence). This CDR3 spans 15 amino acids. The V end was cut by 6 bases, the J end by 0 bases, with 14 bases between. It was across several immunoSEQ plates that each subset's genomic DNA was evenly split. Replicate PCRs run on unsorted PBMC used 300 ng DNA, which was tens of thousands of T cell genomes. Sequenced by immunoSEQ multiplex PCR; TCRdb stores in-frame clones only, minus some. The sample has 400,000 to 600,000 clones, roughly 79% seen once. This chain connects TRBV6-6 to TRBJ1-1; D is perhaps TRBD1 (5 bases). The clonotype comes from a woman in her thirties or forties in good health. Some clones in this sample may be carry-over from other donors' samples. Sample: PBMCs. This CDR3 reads CASRTLTGLNTEAFF. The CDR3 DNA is TGTGCCAGCAGAACGCTCACAGGTCTGAACACTGAAGCTTTCTTT.